This paragraph reports one T cell receptor beta chain. The antigen is unknown. Premalignant or tumor cells were enriched by macro-dissection after pathologic assessment. In germline, CDR1 is MGHRA, CDR2 YSYEKL. V lost 3 bases to trimming and J lost 2 bases; unmatched junction nucleotides: 10. The CDR3 has 17 amino acids. The assay was immunoSEQ multiplex PCR, and TCRdb's table has in-frame clones only and misses some. The profile covers about 12,000 clones, with more than 75% appearing a single time and roughly 3.8% taken by the ten largest. This sample was taken from a study of immune evolution from preneoplasia to lung adenocarcinoma. Study results and caveats: Later-stage lesions seemingly showed higher T cell density and diversity than normal lung.

Sequenced: FFPE tissue from an adenomatous hyperplasia lung lesion. The subset was: atypical adenomatous hyperplasia (AAH), lung preneoplasia. The sequence came from a person over 45 with lung adenocarcinoma. The chain combines TRBV4-1 with TRBJ2-1; 7 bases are shared with TRBD2. CDR3 sequence (DNA): TGCGCCAGCAGCCACCCTTTTGGGGGACTACCCTACAATGAGCAGTTCTTC. It specifies CASSHPFGGLPYNEQFF.